What follows describes a single T cell receptor (beta chain). Antigen unknown. Added by template switching were UMIs that each held a 6-nucleotide sample barcode. TCRdb reprocessed the 5' RACE reads and reports one entry per CDR3 protein, with no DNA. The table counts about 110,000 distinct CDR3 sequences; under 15% lies in the top ten. The sample comes from a study of monozygotic twins with inflammatory bowel disease. Study results and caveats: Limited power may explain why concordant and discordant twins showed no difference in repertoire similarity. The existence of one strong signal or clonotype linked to IBD lacked support.

The CDR3 length is 15 residues. From germline, CDR1 is SGHKS and CDR2 YYEKEE (reference sequence). Sample: blood. The sequence derives from a human donor with ulcerative colitis or Crohn's disease, or a healthy co-twin of an affected twin (not recorded which). The chain couples TRBV5-5 to TRBJ1-5; TCRdb lists TRBD1, though no DNA is available to test this call. This CDR3 is CASSLAGQGTSAQHF.